This T cell receptor beta chain comes out of a study of blood T cells in healthy people across ages. This clonotype was seen at least ten times. Through a sample-barcoded 5' primer and a J-beta primer mix, a second PCR was run for 7 to 11 cycles. MiXCR, run by TCRdb on the 5' RACE reads, gives a single entry per CDR3 protein. The profile shows around 670,000 distinct CDR3 sequences, less than 35% of them singletons. This CDR3 has 13 amino acids. Between the trimmed V and J ends, which lost 10 bases and 0 bases, there was a span of 10 bases. Germline loops: CDR1 MDHEN, CDR2 SYDVKM. This clonotype was obtained from an elderly woman in good health. The chain links TRBV28 to TRBJ2-1; no definite D call. The sequenced sample was blood. CDR3 sequence reads: CATVQSSYNEQFF. In DNA form, the CDR3 reads TGTGCCACGGTACAAAGCTCCTACAATGAGCAGTTCTTC.